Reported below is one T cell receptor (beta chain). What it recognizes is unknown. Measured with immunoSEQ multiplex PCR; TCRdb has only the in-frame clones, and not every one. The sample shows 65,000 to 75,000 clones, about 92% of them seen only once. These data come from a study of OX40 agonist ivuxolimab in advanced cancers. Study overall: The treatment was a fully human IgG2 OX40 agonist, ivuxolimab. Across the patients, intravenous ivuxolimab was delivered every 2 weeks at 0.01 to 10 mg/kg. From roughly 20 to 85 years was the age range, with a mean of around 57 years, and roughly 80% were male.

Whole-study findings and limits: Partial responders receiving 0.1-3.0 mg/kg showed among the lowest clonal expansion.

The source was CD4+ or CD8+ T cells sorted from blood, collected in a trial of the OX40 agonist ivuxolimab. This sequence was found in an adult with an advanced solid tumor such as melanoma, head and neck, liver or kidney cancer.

As DNA, the CDR3 is TGTGCCAGTAGTCCCCGTGAGGGACAGCTTAATAGACACTACGAGCAGTACTTC. It specifies CASSPREGQLNRHYEQYF. The rearrangement uses TRBV19 and TRBJ2-7; 7 bases are a match to TRBD1. Germline CDR1 and CDR2: LNHDA and SQIVND (reference sequence). CDR3 size: 18 residues. Trimming took 5 bases from V and 3 from J; bases not matched to a gene: 19.